Given below is one TCR beta chain in context. It lacks a known antigen. Per-base quality was not reported, and no clone a single base away is much larger than it. Measured from the cysteine to the phenylalanine, the CDR3 is 15 residues long. CDR3 DNA is the only sequence kept; it has 45 bases, read in frame from the first base. Trimming accounts for 5 bases at V and 6 bases at J, while the number of junction bases matched to no gene is 5. CDR1 MNHEY and CDR2 SVGEGT are derived from the germline V gene. This entry is derived from a study of blood T cell repertoires in COVID-19 (dated by TCRdb to about 2020). For the wider study: Samples covering the acute and convalescent phases of COVID-19 were provided by collaborators in the United States, Italy and Spain. The prospective study material was composed of cDNA or gDNA derived from T cells, B-cell-depleted T cells, or PBMCs. Subjects who had been exposed to COVID-19, were actively infected with it, or had recovered from it provided the deeply sampled blood TCRbeta repertoires that made up the dataset. The repertoires were released in a freely available public database intended as a resource for research on the immune response to SARS-CoV-2. The samples were drawn from the first 160 participants of the ongoing ImmuneRACE study and from 1,254 subjects provided by 6 global collaborators. Nearly every sample came with metadata listing a de-identified subject ID, COVID-19 status, age in years and sex. Where available, HLA class I and class II types were taken from metadata supplied by the sample provider and were not determined by assay-based typing.

Whole blood was collected in K2EDTA tubes by collaborating institutions according to the institutions' own protocols. For TCRbeta analysis, collaborators shipped samples in one of three forms: frozen whole blood, isolated PBMCs, or DNA extracted from either of those sample types. What the study reported, not specific to this receptor: Clinical and demographic metadata were provided uncurated, with the amount varying by source and participant.

The immunoSEQ Assay, a bias-controlled multiplex PCR, was used to amplify TCRbeta CDR3 regions from genomic DNA. The paper's processing steps were these. The number of nucleated cells in each sample was estimated from the amplification of reference gene primers within the assay. Sequence reads were collapsed and filtered to measure the absolute abundance of every unique TCRbeta CDR3 rearrangement. For each sample, productive Simpson clonality was calculated as the square root of Simpson's diversity index over productive rearrangements. As stored in TCRdb, this immuneACCESS dataset retains in-frame rearrangements with V and J assigned. A fraction of the clones does not appear; measured against another copy, unresolved V genes explain less than half of the discrepancy, and the remainder lacks a known reason. V and J calls and clone size are as listed in that table; D and trimming were resolved from the DNA. Here the sample has 98,000 or so clones; 60% to 85% occur a single time. Jointly, the top ten make up 1.5% to 2% of the sample.

The rearranged chain carries TRBV6-2 or TRBV6-3 and TRBJ1-5; TRBD1 matches 12 bases in the middle. This clonotype was obtained from a woman between 35 and 50 years old with acute or convalescent COVID-19. The specimen was peripheral blood. The nucleotide sequence reads TGTGCCAGCAGTCCGGGACAGGGGGCTGCTCAGCCCCAGCATTTT. Translated, this gives CASSPGQGAAQPQHF.